The 26 T cell receptor beta chains listed next were all sequenced from one sample in a study of blood T cell repertoires in COVID-19. Generated by immunoSEQ multiplex PCR, the TCRdb table keeps only in-frame clones and is missing some. Of around 210,000 clones detected, around 85% appear once; the ten largest clones hold approximately 5%. Material for sequencing was peripheral blood. Every receptor here comes from a man aged 50 to 59 with COVID-19, enrolled during active disease.

The chain couples TRBV25-1 to TRBJ1-1, with 7 bases identical to TRBD1. The V gene end was trimmed by 6 bases and the J gene end by 2 bases; junction bases not matched to a gene: 3. Germline V gives CDR1 MGHDK, CDR2 SYGVNS. This CDR3 is built from 13 residues. This CDR3 reads CASSRGVNTEAFF. CDR3 sequence (DNA): TGTGCCAGCAGCAGGGGGGTAAACACTGAAGCTTTCTTT.

This chain uses TRBV5-1 with TRBJ2-3; 7 nucleotides agree with TRBD1. The CDR3 is made up of 15 amino acids. CDR1 and CDR2 (germline): SGHRS, YFSETQ. The V and J ends lost 0 bases and 1 base, in that order; junction bases with no gene match: 2. CDR3 loop: CASSLGGTGTDTQYF. Here the CDR3 DNA reads TGCGCCAGCAGCTTGGGGGGGACAGGCACAGATACGCAGTATTTT.

In DNA, the CDR3 is TGTGCCAGCAGCACAGTCCCGCAGGGGCGTGAGACCCAGTACTTC. It encodes CASSTVPQGRETQYF. V is TRBV7-2 and J is TRBJ2-5; D possibly corresponds to TRBD1 (6 bases). Germline V gives CDR1 SGHTA, CDR2 FQGNSA. This CDR3 is built from 15 residues. V shed 5 bases and J shed 5 bases, with 18 bases lying between them.

The chain carries TRBV6-5 and TRBJ1-1, with 7 bases fitting TRBD1. Germline CDR1 and CDR2: MNHEY and SVGAGI. The CDR3 contains 14 residues. Unmatched junction bases numbered 9, after V lost 6 bases and J lost 5 bases. CDR3 bases: TGTGCCAGCAGACTACAGGGGCATTGGACTGAAGCTTTCTTT. Protein sequence: CASRLQGHWTEAFF.

This clone was found many times. This sample includes further DNA sequences coding for the same CDR3. V gene TRBV6-5 combines with J gene TRBJ2-7; the D is unclear. V was shortened by 4 bases and J by 0 bases, with 7 bases between the two germline ends. CDR1 and CDR2 from the germline V gene are MNHEY and SVGAGI. CDR3 size: 13 residues. The CDR3 DNA sequence: TGTGCCAGCAGTTCTTCCGTCTCCTACGAGCAGTACTTC. It translates to CASSSSVSYEQYF.

The rearrangement uses TRBV7-8 and TRBJ1-2; 7 positions match TRBD1. This CDR3 has 15 amino acids. The junction had 7 bases not matched to a gene; V was cut back by 6 bases and J by 0 bases. The germline V gene has CDR1 SGHVS and CDR2 FQNEAQ. The CDR3 loop reads CASSATGQTNYGYTF. DNA of the CDR3: TGTGCCAGCAGTGCAACGGGACAGACTAACTATGGCTACACCTTC.

CDR3 coding DNA: TGTGCCAGCAGCTCAGGCGTTCAGGGAACTGAAGCTTTCTTT. Its protein is CASSSGVQGTEAFF. This chain joins TRBV7-8 and TRBJ1-1; possible D gene TRBD1, 5 bases. The CDR3 totals 14 residues. Trimming left V 4 bases short and J 5 bases short, with 14 bases between. Germline lookup yields CDR1 SGHVS and CDR2 FQNEAQ.

This chain links TRBV3-1 (or the pseudogene TRBV3-2) with TRBJ2-2; 9 bases align to TRBD2. The CDR3 is made up of 18 amino acids. CDR1 is LGHDT, CDR2 YNNKEL, per germline (reference sequence). V dropped 1 base and J dropped 2; count of bases not matched to a gene: 8. CDR3 DNA sequence: TGTGCCAGCAGCCAAGGGGCGGGACTAGCCCTTAACACCGGGGAGCTGTTTTTT. Amino acid sequence: CASSQGAGLALNTGELFF.

The chain has TRBV7-2 and TRBJ2-1; 11 bases are shared with TRBD2. With 1 base clipped from V and 8 bases from J, the junction kept 7 bases outside the gene matches. The CDR3 runs to 16 residues. Germline V gene sequence: CDR1 SGHTA, CDR2 FQGNSA. CDR3 in amino acids: CASSLVGSGGAHEQFF. In nucleotides, the CDR3 is TGTGCCAGCAGCTTAGTAGGTAGCGGGGGGGCCCATGAGCAGTTCTTC.

A word on this clone: This sample includes further DNA sequences coding for the same CDR3. J is TRBJ1-3 and V is TRBV9; D is unclear. V was cut by 2 bases and J by 0 bases, with 3 bases left in between. Germline values: CDR1 SGDLS, CDR2 YYNGEE. This CDR3 is 13 amino acids long. The CDR3 loop reads CASSVNSGNTIYF. The CDR3 coding sequence is TGTGCCAGCAGCGTCAACTCTGGAAACACCATATATTTT.

The chain couples TRBV5-8 to TRBJ2-6, with 7 bases aligning to TRBD1. The CDR3 has 14 residues. The V gene end was trimmed by 6 bases and the J gene end by 6 bases; junction bases not matched to a gene: 6. Germline V gene sequence: CDR1 SGHTS, CDR2 YDEGEE. The CDR3 loop reads CASIIDRVANVLTF. CDR3 sequence (DNA): TGTGCCAGCATCATCGACAGGGTGGCCAACGTCCTGACTTTC.

This clone has a single count. The J gene is TRBJ2-7, the V gene TRBV15; D perhaps matches TRBD1 (5 bases). Germline values: CDR1 LNHNV, CDR2 YYDKDF (reference sequence). Trimming removed 6 bases at V and 4 bases at J, with 13 bases between. The CDR3 runs 13 residues. The CDR3 DNA follows: TGTGCCACCAGTCAGGGTGGGTCTTACGAGCAGTACTTC. Its translation is CATSQGGSYEQYF.

This clone was detected a few times. The chain employs TRBV24-1 and TRBJ2-3; TRBD1 matches 10 bases. The ends lost 11 bases at V and 6 bases at J; junction bases unmatched: 10. The CDR3 is 14 residues long. Germline CDR1 is KGHDR and CDR2 is SFDVKD. CDR3 sequence: CAIAGQGPVDTQYF. DNA of the CDR3: TGTGCCATCGCGGGACAGGGGCCTGTGGATACGCAGTATTTT.

This rearrangement joins TRBV6-5 to TRBJ2-2; 10 bases agree with TRBD2. J was trimmed by 4 bases and V by 6 bases; bases with no gene match: 5. CDR1 and CDR2 from the germline V gene are MNHEY and SVGAGI. The CDR3 is 15 amino acids. CDR3 loop: CASRPSGGSTGELFF. The DNA for the CDR3 is TGTGCCAGCAGGCCTAGCGGGGGATCCACCGGGGAGCTGTTTTTT.

J is TRBJ2-1 and V is TRBV5-4, with 10 nucleotides matching TRBD1. After removal of 3 bases from V and 6 bases from J, the junction contained 6 bases not matched to a gene. This CDR3 is 15 amino acids long. The germline CDR1 and CDR2 sequences are SGHNT and YYREEE (reference sequence). The CDR3 region is CASSWGQGWTNEQFF. For the CDR3, the DNA is TGTGCCAGCAGCTGGGGACAGGGGTGGACCAATGAGCAGTTCTTC.

This chain uses TRBV4-2 with TRBJ2-5; 7 bases align to TRBD1. After removal of 1 base from V and 4 bases from J, the junction contained 6 bases not matched to a gene. This CDR3 comprises 15 residues. Germline V lookup: CDR1 LGHNA, CDR2 YNFKEQ. CDR3 DNA sequence: TGTGCCAGCAGCCAAGGAGGACAGGCCGCAGAGACCCAGTACTTC. Its translation: CASSQGGQAAETQYF.

This clone was seen once. This sequence joins TRBV6-5 and TRBJ2-5, with no clear D. This CDR3 has 15 residues. Between the trimmed V and J ends, which lost 6 bases and 1 base, there was a span of 15 bases. CDR1 MNHEY and CDR2 SVGAGI come from the germline V gene. Here the CDR3 reads CASRLLRPGQETQYF. The DNA for the CDR3 is TGTGCCAGCAGATTACTGAGGCCGGGCCAAGAGACCCAGTACTTC.

The chain recombines TRBV6-4 with TRBJ2-3, with a possible D match to TRBD2 (6 bases). The CDR3 has 16 amino acids. V was trimmed by 7 bases and J by 5 bases, leaving 22 bases between them. The V gene's germline CDR1 is MRHNA and CDR2 SNTAGT. The chain's CDR3 is CASKTEAGSPGDTQYF. The CDR3 DNA sequence: TGTGCCAGCAAGACCGAAGCGGGTTCTCCAGGAGATACGCAGTATTTT.

This clone appeared once. The chain's CDR3 is CASSYSIQGKDGYTF. The CDR3 DNA reads TGTGCCAGCAGTTACTCGATTCAGGGAAAGGATGGCTACACCTTC. This sequence joins TRBV6-5 and TRBJ1-2, with a possible D match to TRBD1 (5 bases). Germline V gives CDR1 MNHEY, CDR2 SVGAGI. CDR3 length: 15 residues. Trimming pared 0 bases from V and 6 bases from J, leaving 14 bases between.

This sequence joins TRBV6-2 or TRBV6-3 and TRBJ1-1; 7 positions match TRBD1. This CDR3 comprises 14 residues. Germline values: CDR1 MNHEY, CDR2 SVGEGT. The V gene end was trimmed by 2 bases and the J gene end by 5 bases; junction bases not matched to a gene: 5. In DNA form, the CDR3 reads TGTGCCAGCAGTTACCAGGGGGTCGGTACTGAAGCTTTCTTT. Encoded protein: CASSYQGVGTEAFF.

In this sample, this clone turned up a few times. The chain joins TRBV29-1 to TRBJ1-2; TRBD1 is a possible D gene (6 bases). The CDR3 sequence is 14 residues long. The germline V gene encodes CDR1 SQVTM and CDR2 ANQGSEA. Between the trimmed V and J ends, which lost 3 bases and 0 bases, there was a span of 11 bases. CDR3 DNA sequence: TGCAGCGTTGACGTATCAGGGGCTAACTATGGCTACACCTTC. Residues: CSVDVSGANYGYTF. Drawing the rest from reference TRBV29-1 and TRBJ1-2, the complete variable domain is SAVISQKPSRDICQRGTSLTIQCQVDSQVTMMFWYRQQPGQSLTLIATANQGSEATYESGFVIDKFPISRPNLTFSTLTVSNMSPEDSSIYLCSVDVSGANYGYTFGSGTRLTVV.

For the CDR3, the DNA is TGTGCCAGCAGTCCCCGGGACACCGGATTCTACGAGCAGTACTTC. It encodes CASSPRDTGFYEQYF. The chain carries TRBV6-1 and TRBJ2-7, with a possible D match to TRBD1 (6 bases). The CDR3 runs to 15 residues. The germline V gene encodes CDR1 MNHNS and CDR2 SASEGT. The V end was cut by 5 bases, the J end by 3 bases, with 17 bases between.

The CDR3 loop is CASSLIGQGGGYTF. The CDR3 nucleotides are TGTGCCAGCAGTTTAATTGGACAGGGCGGCGGCTACACCTTC. The J gene is TRBJ1-2, the V gene TRBV27, with TRBD1 identical over 8 bases. After removal of 2 bases from V and 8 bases from J, the junction contained 7 bases not matched to a gene. The length of the CDR3 is 14 residues. CDR1 and CDR2 from the germline V gene are MNHEY and SMNVEV (reference sequence).

The chain combines TRBV12-3 or TRBV12-4 with TRBJ1-2; tentatively, D is TRBD1 (6 bases). The CDR3 sequence is 13 residues long. V shed 3 bases and J shed 3 bases, with 8 bases lying between them. The CDR3 loop is CASSLRTDYGYTF. In DNA, the CDR3 is TGTGCCAGCAGTTTGAGGACAGACTATGGCTACACCTTC.

The chain recombines TRBV18 with TRBJ2-1; the D gene is possibly TRBD2 (6 bases). Trimming pared 5 bases from V and 2 bases from J, leaving 13 bases between. CDR1 and CDR2 (germline): KGHSH, LQKENI. The CDR3 runs to 15 residues. The CDR3, as DNA: TGTGCCAGCTCATCGGGGGAACGGGCCTACAATGAGCAGTTCTTC. It encodes CASSSGERAYNEQFF.

The genes are TRBV6-1 and TRBJ1-1; D uncertain. CDR3 length: 13 amino acids. The V gene lost 2 bases and the J gene lost 4 bases, with 8 bases spanning the gap. Germline-derived CDR1 and CDR2 are MNHNS and SASEGT. CDR3 residues: CASSESFFTEAFF. In nucleotides, the CDR3 is TGTGCCAGCAGTGAATCGTTCTTCACTGAAGCTTTCTTT.